What follows is one T cell receptor (beta chain) and its context. The entry originates in a study of blood T cell repertoires in COVID-19. Study information: Whether acute or convalescent, the COVID-19 samples came from the United States, Italy and Spain. Sample material is recorded as cDNA or gDNA derived from T cells, B-cell-depleted T cells, or PBMCs.

How the authors handled the data: For nucleated cells, counts were estimated from reference gene primer amplification. TCRdb's table, derived via immunoSEQ multiplex PCR, lists solely in-frame clones and lacks some. That table is the source of V, J and clone size, and D and trimming were worked out from the DNA. The sample has tens of thousands of clones; approximately 80% are singletons. V lost 4 bases and J 3 bases, leaving 13 bases between the germline ends. Germline V gene data show CDR1 as SGHTA and CDR2 as FQGNSA. There are 14 residues in the CDR3. This receptor was obtained from an elderly man with acute or convalescent COVID-19. The material sequenced was peripheral blood. The chain recombines TRBV7-2 with TRBJ2-7, with D possibly being TRBD1 (5 bases). CDR3 region: CASSSRETSYEQYF. Here the CDR3 DNA reads TGTGCCAGCAGCTCCAGGGAAACAAGCTACGAGCAGTACTTC. Using reference TRBV7-2 and TRBJ2-7 for the parts outside the CDR3, the full variable domain is GAGVSQSPSNKVTEKGKDVELRCDPISGHTALYWYRQSLGQGLEFLIYFQGNSAPDKSGLPSDRFSAERTGGSVSTLTIQRTQQEDSAVYLCASSSRETSYEQYFGPGTRLTVT.